The 3 T cell receptor beta chains below were found in one sample sequenced in a study of T cell responses to AZD1222 COVID-19 vaccine (dated by TCRdb to the early 2020s). Sample time point, as interpreted from the label and publication: about 28 days (+/-7) after the second vaccine dose. Library generation was performed with the immunoSEQ multiplex PCR assay. TCRdb mirrors the immuneACCESS table, restricted to in-frame sequences. Some clones are absent from its copies; in checked studies, under half trace to an unresolved V gene, and the reason for the others is unknown. The sample profile shows about 140,000 clones; 88% of them were found once. Jointly, the top ten make up approximately 3% of the sample. The sequencing used peripheral blood, collected 28 days after the second AZD1222 dose. The source of these receptors is an adult who received the AZD1222 COVID-19 vaccine.

The chain carries TRBV11-1 and TRBJ1-2; 9 nucleotides match TRBD1. The CDR3 is 15 residues long. Looked up from germline, CDR1 is SGHAT and CDR2 is FQDESV (reference sequence). V lost 4 bases, J lost 3 bases, and 6 bases stayed unmatched. CDR3 loop: CASSSGQGIYYGYTF. In DNA, the CDR3 is TGTGCCAGCAGCTCCGGACAGGGGATCTACTATGGCTACACCTTC.

The V gene is TRBV11-2, the J gene TRBJ1-1; D remains unclear. The CDR3 runs 15 residues. V was pared by 1 base and J by 0 bases, with 9 bases between. CDR1 is SGHAT, CDR2 FQNNGV, per germline. The CDR3 region is CASSLGGAMNTEAFF. For the CDR3, the DNA is TGTGCCAGCAGCTTAGGAGGAGCCATGAACACTGAAGCTTTCTTT.

This chain links TRBV28 with TRBJ1-4, with unresolved D. Trimming removed 6 bases from V and 10 bases from J, with 12 bases in between. The CDR3 is made up of 12 amino acids. Germline V gene lookup returns CDR1 MDHEN and CDR2 SYDVKM. CDR3 coding DNA: TGTGCCAGCAGATTCCAGGACGGAAAACTGTTTTTT. It is translated as CASRFQDGKLFF.